The 10 T cell receptor beta chains below come from one sample, sequenced in a study of naive and memory T cell subsets. This sample's treatment: skin biopsy from PPD injection site in Mantoux-positive individual. A UMI-containing oligonucleotide was joined by 3' ligation to the TCR cDNA template. Four PCR rounds used nested alpha and beta constant region primers plus the SP2 primer. TCRdb processed the UMI-ligation and nested PCR reads anew with MiXCR; each CDR3 protein has one entry. The profile covers about 14,000 distinct CDR3 sequences, with roughly 5% appearing a single time and roughly 8% taken by the ten largest. This specimen consisted of skin, obtained from a tuberculin skin test site. All receptors come from an adult in good health.

By frequency in the sample, this clonotype is medium-sized. The gene calls are TRBV29-1 and TRBJ2-1; no definite D call. Trimming cost V 6 bases and J 15 bases, with 15 bases left between them. Germline CDR1 and CDR2: SQVTM and ANQGSEA. The CDR3 extends over 10 amino acids. The CDR3 here is CSVADGGSFF. CDR3 DNA: TGCAGCGTAGCCGACGGCGGTTCGTTCTTC.

This clonotype was found many times. The chain recombines TRBV4-3 with TRBJ1-5, with D possibly matching TRBD1 (6 bases). The CDR3 totals 13 residues. CDR1 is LGHNA and CDR2 is YSLEER in the germline V gene. V lost 4 bases and J lost 7, with 11 bases in between. The CDR3 is CASSLTGAQPQHF. In DNA, the CDR3 is TGCGCCAGCAGCCTGACAGGCGCGCAGCCCCAGCATTTT.

Relative to its sample, this clonotype is medium-sized. The V call is TRBV6-5, the J call TRBJ1-1, with D perhaps TRBD1 (5 bases). With 2 bases removed from V and 3 bases from J, the gap between germline ends came to 7 bases. In germline, CDR1 is MNHEY, CDR2 SVGAGI. The CDR3 covers 13 residues. The CDR3 reads CASSYMGDTEAFF. Written as DNA, the CDR3 is TGTGCCAGCAGTTACATGGGGGACACTGAAGCTTTCTTT.

V gene TRBV9 combines with J gene TRBJ1-2, with D perhaps matching TRBD1 (5 bases). V dropped 0 bases and J dropped 7 bases, with 10 bases sitting between them. CDR3 length equals 13 residues. Germline V gene sequence: CDR1 SGDLS, CDR2 YYNGEE. The CDR3 reads CASSVGQGGGYTF. DNA of the CDR3: TGTGCCAGCAGCGTAGGGCAGGGAGGTGGCTACACCTTC.

The J gene is TRBJ2-5, the V gene TRBV20-1; 10 positions match TRBD1. Germline V CDR1 and CDR2: DFQATT, SNEGSKA (reference sequence). Trimming cost V 6 bases and J 1 base; bases outside gene matches: 11. The CDR3 sequence is 16 residues long. CDR3 bases: TGCAGTGCCCCCCGACGGGACAGGGGTTTCCAAGAGACCCAGTACTTC. Its protein is CSAPRRDRGFQETQYF.

The table lists this clonotype with many counts. The chain has TRBV7-2 and TRBJ2-2; the D is unclear. Trimming took 1 base from V and 0 from J, leaving 9 bases between them. CDR1 and CDR2 (germline): SGHTA, FQGNSA. CDR3 length: 16 amino acids. The CDR3 bases are TGTGCCAGCAGCTTAGTCCGGCCGCCGAACACCGGGGAGCTGTTTTTT. It yields the protein CASSLVRPPNTGELFF.

This clonotype was observed at least ten times. The rearrangement joins TRBV3-1 to TRBJ1-1, with 11 bases lining up with TRBD1. Germline V gene lookup returns CDR1 LGHDT and CDR2 YNNKEL (reference sequence). V lost 3 bases and J lost 4; bases outside the gene matches: 7. There are 16 residues in the CDR3. In DNA, the CDR3 is TGTGCCAGCAGCCAGATCGGGACAGGGGGTATCACTGAAGCTTTCTTT. Amino acid sequence: CASSQIGTGGITEAFF.

This clonotype occurred many times. This chain connects TRBV6-1 to TRBJ2-3, with D unresolved. Germline lookup yields CDR1 MNHNS and CDR2 SASEGT. The CDR3 is 14 residues long. The germline V and J ends were trimmed by 7 bases and 4 bases, with 15 bases remaining between them. Written as DNA, the CDR3 is TGTGCCAGCATAACCCGAGGCGTGGCAGATACGCAGTATTTT. Protein product: CASITRGVADTQYF.

The chain joins TRBV6-2 or TRBV6-3 to TRBJ1-1, with D possibly matching TRBD1 (5 bases). Germline CDR1 is MNHEY and CDR2 is SVGEGT. The CDR3 extends over 14 amino acids. The V end lost 6 bases, the J end lost 5 bases, and 16 bases lay between the germline ends. The chain's CDR3 is CASSRTRGLTEAFF. The CDR3 DNA follows: TGTGCCAGCAGCCGGACAAGGGGATTGACTGAAGCTTTCTTT.

This chain connects TRBV18 to TRBJ1-1, with 10 bases fitting TRBD1. The CDR3 has 14 residues. The germline V gene encodes CDR1 KGHSH and CDR2 LQKENI. Trimming took 3 bases from V and 5 from J; bases not matched to a gene: 3. CDR3 amino acids: CASSPGQGETEAFF. The CDR3 nucleotides are TGTGCCAGCTCACCCGGACAGGGGGAAACTGAAGCTTTCTTT.